A single sample is the source of the 21 T cell receptor beta chains below, sequenced in a study of cytomegalovirus exposure and HLA in healthy donors. Primers included in the PCR were 60 Vbeta and 13 Jbeta primers. Some clones are missing from TCRdb's copy, which holds only in-frame ones; the method was immunoSEQ multiplex PCR. The sample carries more than 150,000 clones, 75% to 85% recorded once. Source material: PBMCs. The receptor source for this set is a woman aged 25-40 years in good health and CMV-seropositive.

This clone was seen more than once but under ten times. The chain recombines TRBV5-1 with TRBJ1-1, with a tentative D call TRBD1 (5 bases). V was cut by 2 bases and J by 7 bases, with 18 bases left in between. This CDR3 contains 15 residues. Germline values: CDR1 SGHRS, CDR2 YFSETQ. CDR3 in amino acids: CASSLGDWGPLEAFF. The CDR3 region has the DNA TGCGCCAGCAGCTTAGGGGACTGGGGACCCCTTGAAGCTTTCTTT.

V and J are TRBV11-3 and TRBJ1-1; D not resolved. Germline assignment: CDR1 SGHNT and CDR2 YENEEA. The CDR3 is made up of 14 amino acids. Trimming took off 5 bases at V and 1 base at J, with 11 bases between the two ends. The CDR3 nucleotides are TGTGCCAGCAGCCTAGGTAGCGGGAACACTGAAGCTTTCTTT. It codes for CASSLGSGNTEAFF.

V is TRBV7-2 and J is TRBJ1-2, with 12 nucleotides matching TRBD1. Unmatched junction bases numbered 8, after V lost 3 bases and J lost 6 bases. The V gene's germline CDR1 is SGHTA and CDR2 FQGNSA. The CDR3 sequence is 16 residues long. The CDR3, as DNA: TGTGCCAGCAGCTTTTCGGGGACAGGGGGCTCCGATGGCTACACCTTC. Encoded protein: CASSFSGTGGSDGYTF. Variable domain in full (rest from reference TRBV7-2 and TRBJ1-2): GAGVSQSPSNKVTEKGKDVELRCDPISGHTALYWYRQSLGQGLEFLIYFQGNSAPDKSGLPSDRFSAERTGGSVSTLTIQRTQQEDSAVYLCASSFSGTGGSDGYTFGSGTRLTVV.

This clone was recorded once. The chain recombines TRBV7-3 with TRBJ1-2; 9 nucleotides line up with TRBD1. J was trimmed by 8 bases and V by 1 base; bases with no gene match: 8. Germline lookup yields CDR1 SGHTA and CDR2 FQGTGA. This CDR3 is built from 15 residues. In DNA form, the CDR3 reads TGTGCCAGCAGCTTAATGGGGGGACAGGGTGAGGGCTACACCTTC. Translating it yields CASSLMGGQGEGYTF.

The CDR3 spells CASSLKGGANTEAFF. The CDR3 bases are TGCGCCAGCAGCTTGAAAGGGGGCGCGAACACTGAAGCTTTCTTT. V and J are TRBV5-1 and TRBJ1-1; 7 bases line up with TRBD1. Germline CDR1 and CDR2: SGHRS and YFSETQ. The CDR3 length is 15 residues. V was pared by 1 base and J by 1 base, with 4 bases of the junction left unmatched.

This clone was detected only a few times. The V gene is TRBV7-9, the J gene TRBJ1-5, with D tentatively TRBD1 (6 bases). CDR3 length: 19 amino acids. The V and J ends lost 1 base and 5 bases respectively, with 24 bases between them. CDR1 and CDR2 from the germline V gene are SEHNR and FQNEAQ (reference sequence). CDR3 loop: CASSLEGYGRGYRDQPQHF. The CDR3, as DNA: TGTGCCAGCAGCTTAGAGGGTTACGGAAGGGGGTACAGGGATCAGCCCCAGCATTTT.

This sequence joins TRBV5-6 and TRBJ2-5; maybe TRBD2 (6 bases). Germline lookup yields CDR1 SGHDT and CDR2 YYEEEE. This CDR3 spans 14 amino acids. The V end was cut by 2 bases, the J end by 5 bases, with 13 bases between. The CDR3 protein is CASSFTGRLETQYF. The CDR3 DNA reads as TGTGCCAGCAGCTTTACTGGGAGGTTGGAGACCCAGTACTTC. Together with reference TRBV5-6 and TRBJ2-5, the CDR3 gives the full variable domain: DAGVTQSPTHLIKTRGQQVTLRCSPKSGHDTVSWYQQALGQGPQFIFQYYEEEERQRGNFPDRFSGHQFPNYSSELNVNALLLGDSALYLCASSFTGRLETQYFGPGTRLLVL.

The chain has TRBV5-4 and TRBJ1-3; no definite D call. The CDR3 totals 15 residues. V was trimmed by 4 bases and J by 0 bases, leaving 11 bases between them. CDR1 is SGHNT, CDR2 YYREEE, per germline (reference sequence). The CDR3 reads CASSEDFYSGNTIYF. The CDR3 region has the DNA TGTGCCAGCAGCGAGGACTTTTACTCTGGAAACACCATATATTTT.

V usage is TRBV15 and J usage is TRBJ1-4; 7 bases match TRBD1. The CDR3 totals 13 residues. The V and J ends lost 4 bases and 10 bases, in that order; junction bases with no gene match: 6. Germline CDR1 and CDR2: LNHNV and YYDKDF (reference sequence). The CDR3 reads CATSTGQVGKLFF. The DNA of the CDR3 is TGTGCCACCAGCACCGGACAGGTCGGAAAACTGTTTTTT.

This chain connects TRBV27 to TRBJ2-2, with 9 bases identical to TRBD2. Germline lookup yields CDR1 MNHEY and CDR2 SMNVEV (reference sequence). The CDR3 is made up of 18 amino acids. V trimming: 6 bases; J trimming: 4 bases; junction bases outside the gene matches: 15. The CDR3 DNA follows: TGTGCCAGCAGGTCCTTTTATAGCGGGGGTCGGGTCACCGGGGAGCTGTTTTTT. Translated, it gives CASRSFYSGGRVTGELFF.

J is TRBJ2-3 and V is TRBV5-1; 7 bases fit TRBD2. This CDR3 is 16 amino acids long. Trimming took 1 base from V and 1 from J; bases not matched to a gene: 6. Germline V gene data show CDR1 as SGHRS and CDR2 as YFSETQ. The CDR3 region is CASSLSPRGGTDTQYF. CDR3 sequence (DNA): TGCGCCAGCAGCTTGTCGCCTCGGGGGGGCACAGATACGCAGTATTTT.

This chain joins TRBV4-3 and TRBJ1-4; D might be TRBD1 (6 bases). The CDR3 runs 15 residues. The V end lost 1 base, the J end lost 7 bases, and 13 bases lay between the germline ends. The germline V gene has CDR1 LGHNA and CDR2 YSLEER. The CDR3 DNA follows: TGCGCCAGCAGCCAAGGCGGGGGCGGGGGTGAAAAACTGTTTTTT. It is translated as CASSQGGGGGEKLFF.

The chain is built from TRBV7-3 and TRBJ1-4; perhaps TRBD1 as D (5 bases). The CDR3 runs to 15 residues. Trimming left V 7 bases short and J 6 bases short, with 18 bases between. CDR1 and CDR2 (germline): SGHTA, FQGTGA. For the CDR3, the DNA is TGTGCCAGCATCCCCGGGGGGGGTTGGGATGAAAAACTGTTTTTT. Amino acids: CASIPGGGWDEKLFF.

This clone occurred a few times. V and J are TRBV2 and TRBJ1-6; 7 nucleotides match TRBD1. This CDR3 is 13 amino acids long. With V trimmed by 7 bases and J by 8 bases, 5 bases remained unmatched. Germline V lookup: CDR1 SNHLY, CDR2 FYNNEI. The CDR3 DNA reads TGTGCCAGCAATGGACAGGAGGATTCACCCCTCCACTTT. It specifies CASNGQEDSPLHF.

V usage is TRBV5-1 and J usage is TRBJ2-2, with D possibly matching TRBD1 (5 bases). From germline, CDR1 is SGHRS and CDR2 YFSETQ. V shed 1 base and J shed 3 bases, with 10 bases lying between them. The CDR3 is 15 amino acids. CDR3 residues: CASSLSRADTGELFF. CDR3 bases: TGCGCCAGCAGCTTGTCCAGGGCGGACACCGGGGAGCTGTTTTTT.

The genes are TRBV27 and TRBJ2-7; weak D call: TRBD2 (5 bases). The CDR3 loop spans 12 amino acids. V gave up 6 bases and J gave up 4 bases, with 10 bases separating them. CDR1 and CDR2 from the germline V gene are MNHEY and SMNVEV (reference sequence). The CDR3 coding sequence is TGTGCCAGCAGGGCCCCGGGGTACGAGCAGTACTTC. It translates to CASRAPGYEQYF.

The V and J genes are TRBV11-2 and TRBJ2-1; 7 bases agree with TRBD1. Germline V gene lookup returns CDR1 SGHAT and CDR2 FQNNGV. J lost 4 bases, V lost 4 bases, and 7 bases had no gene match. The length of the CDR3 is 15 residues. The CDR3 reads CASSSPPGQYNEQFF. DNA of the CDR3: TGTGCCAGCAGCTCACCCCCGGGACAGTACAATGAGCAGTTCTTC.

The chain carries TRBV4-1 and TRBJ2-7, with a tentative D call TRBD1 (6 bases). The V gene's germline CDR1 is MGHRA and CDR2 YSYEKL. The CDR3 has 15 amino acids. V was shortened by 4 bases and J by 0 bases, with 13 bases between the two germline ends. CDR3 sequence (DNA): TGCGCCAGCAGCCCCACCGGGACACCCTCCTACGAGCAGTACTTC. It yields the protein CASSPTGTPSYEQYF.

This clone was seen a handful of times. One end of the junction is discordant with germline, which a read error may explain. The rearrangement joins TRBV5-4 to TRBJ2-6; D possibly corresponds to TRBD2 (6 bases). The germline gives CDR1 SGHNT, CDR2 YYREEE (reference sequence). The CDR3 has 16 amino acids. Here the CDR3 DNA reads TGCGCCAGCAGCAGGGAGGCAGTCTCTGGGGCCAACGTCCTGACTTTC. It encodes CASSREAVSGANVLTF.

This clone was picked up a small number of times. The V call is TRBV9, the J call TRBJ2-7; the D gene is possibly TRBD2 (7 bases). Germline V gives CDR1 SGDLS, CDR2 YYNGEE. This CDR3 has 14 residues. The germline V and J ends were trimmed by 0 bases and 6 bases, with 13 bases remaining between them. CDR3 coding DNA: TGTGCCAGCAGCGTAGGCTGGGGGGGGGCCGAGCAGTACTTC. Its protein product is CASSVGWGGAEQYF.

The chain has TRBV4-1 and TRBJ1-5; TRBD1 might be the D (5 bases). This CDR3 contains 14 residues. Germline assignment: CDR1 MGHRA and CDR2 YSYEKL. Trimming removed 4 bases from V and 5 bases from J, with 12 bases in between. CDR3 amino acids: CASSLRWGDQPQHF. The CDR3 DNA sequence: TGCGCCAGCAGCCTGAGATGGGGCGATCAGCCCCAGCATTTT.